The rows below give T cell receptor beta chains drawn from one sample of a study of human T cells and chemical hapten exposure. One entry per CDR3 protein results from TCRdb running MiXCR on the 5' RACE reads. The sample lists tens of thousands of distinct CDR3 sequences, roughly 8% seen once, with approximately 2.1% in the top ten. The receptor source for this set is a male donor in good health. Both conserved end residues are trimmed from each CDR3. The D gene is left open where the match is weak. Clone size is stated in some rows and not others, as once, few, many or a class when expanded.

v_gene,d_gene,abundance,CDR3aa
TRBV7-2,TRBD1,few,ASSLTGGTGELF
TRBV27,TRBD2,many,ASSLWSGSTNNEQF
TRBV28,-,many,ASIPPGVGNTIY
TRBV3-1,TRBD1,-,ASSQESTGAKADTQY
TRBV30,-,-,AWSPSPGVGELF
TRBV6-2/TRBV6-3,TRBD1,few,ASRRGQDTQY
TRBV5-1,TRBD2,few,ASTSGRDTQY
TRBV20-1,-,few,SATAGGELF
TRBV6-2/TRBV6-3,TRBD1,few,ASTDRGAPH
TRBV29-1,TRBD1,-,SVAGQENTEAF
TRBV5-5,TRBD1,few,ASSRLGQITEAF
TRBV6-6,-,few,ASSEGSKTEAF
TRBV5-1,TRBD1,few,ASSGTTGSGRTQY
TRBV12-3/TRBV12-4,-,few,ASSFSVDTEAF
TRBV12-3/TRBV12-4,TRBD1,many,ASSHGARGLFQQSSSGNTIY
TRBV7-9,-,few,ASRQLGTSVDTQY
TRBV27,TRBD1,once,ASSLTGTASYEQY
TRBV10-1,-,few,ASTDPGGTEAF
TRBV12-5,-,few,ASGPGPSYNEQF
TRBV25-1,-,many,ASTSGPRTDTQY
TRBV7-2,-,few,ASSLYRASSYNEQF
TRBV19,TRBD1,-,ASSIGTGGLTDTQY
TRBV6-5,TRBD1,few,ASSPGTGVGTEAF
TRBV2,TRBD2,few,ASRLLAGAKNIQY
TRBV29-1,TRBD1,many,SVLRTGKGSGANVLT
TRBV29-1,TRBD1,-,SVKGQENQPQH
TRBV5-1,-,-,ASSPSAQGNSYNEQF
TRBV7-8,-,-,ASSPRWGDGNTIY
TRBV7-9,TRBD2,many,ASSLSGRGGLQETQY
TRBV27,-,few,ASSSMEGRNQPQH
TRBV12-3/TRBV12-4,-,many,ASSLAGEGSNQPQH
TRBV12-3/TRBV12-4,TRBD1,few,ASSFRRTNRGRETQY
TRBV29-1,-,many,SVVVHYTGELF
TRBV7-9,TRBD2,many,ATTSLTDTQY
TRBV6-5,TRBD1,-,ASSYSWGQGAGYT
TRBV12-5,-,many,ASGWGAASEAF
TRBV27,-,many,ASSQRGSSYEQY
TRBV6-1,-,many,ASTPFLPDSGEKLF
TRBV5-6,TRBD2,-,ASSLEVAGVENEQF
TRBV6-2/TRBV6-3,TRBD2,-,ASSYPIRAGGTDTQY
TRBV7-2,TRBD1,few,ASSFPDRGYTEAF